This T cell receptor beta chain stems from a study of blood T cell repertoires in COVID-19 (TCRdb year 2020). With respect to the entire study: Collaborator samples came from the United States, Italy and Spain and covered acute and convalescent phases of COVID-19. The prospective study material was composed of cDNA or gDNA derived from T cells, B-cell-depleted T cells, or PBMCs. The dataset comprised deeply sampled blood TCRbeta repertoires from subjects exposed to, actively infected with, or recovered from COVID-19. The repertoires were released in a freely available public database intended as a resource for research on the immune response to SARS-CoV-2. Samples were obtained from the ongoing ImmuneRACE study (first 160 participants) and from 1,200 or so subjects provided by 6 global collaborators. A de-identified subject ID, COVID-19 status, age in years and sex were almost always included in the sample metadata. HLA class I and class II types, where available, came from metadata supplied by the sample provider rather than from assay-based typing.

What the authors observed across the whole study: Clinical and demographic metadata were provided uncurated, with the amount varying by source and participant.

TCRbeta CDR3 regions were amplified from genomic DNA by means of the immunoSEQ Assay, a bias-controlled multiplex PCR. The original methods were these. Within the assay, amplification of reference gene primers was used to estimate how many nucleated cells each sample contained. Sequence reads were collapsed and filtered to measure the absolute abundance of every unique TCRbeta CDR3 rearrangement. For each sample, productive Simpson clonality was calculated as the square root of Simpson's diversity index over productive rearrangements. Entries here come from immuneACCESS through TCRdb and include only in-frame sequences with V and J called. Some clones fail to appear in such tables; in the studies checked, an unresolved V gene covers under half of the shortfall, and the cause of the remainder is unknown. D and trimming come from the DNA, and the V and J calls and clone size come from that table. The sample records some 200,000 clones, around 81% of which are singletons. The leading ten clones occupy under 3% of the sample.

Each collaborating institution followed its own protocols to collect whole blood in K2EDTA tubes. For TCRbeta analysis, collaborators shipped samples in one of three forms: frozen whole blood, isolated PBMCs, or DNA extracted from either of those sample types. In its sample, this clone was seen many times. No cognate antigen has been identified for it. No base quality values were provided; no much bigger clone lies one nucleotide off. The sample was peripheral blood. This receptor was identified in a human donor with acute or convalescent COVID-19. The donor label of this sample is uncertain.

The bases are TGTGCCAGCAGTTTTCGACAGGGGGCATTATCACCCCTCCACTTT. Its translation reads: CASSFRQGALSPLHF. Recombination connected TRBV27 to TRBJ1-6; TRBD1 aligns with 10 central bases. Counted from cysteine to phenylalanine, this CDR3 has 15 amino acids. The kept DNA is CDR3 alone, 45 bases in frame from the first base. From the germline V gene (reference sequence), CDR1 is MNHEY and CDR2 is SMNVEV. V has 3 bases trimmed and J has 10 bases trimmed; junction bases matching no gene number 6.